The 28 T cell receptor beta chains below all came from one sample that was sequenced in a study of T cell responses to AZD1222 COVID-19 vaccine. Measured with immunoSEQ multiplex PCR; TCRdb has only the in-frame clones, and not every one. The data show 100,000 to 150,000 clones, with 65% to 90% seen just once and under 8% held by the top ten. The sample was peripheral blood, taken 28 days after the second dose of the MenACWY control vaccine. These receptor sequences come from an adult who received the MenACWY meningococcal vaccine as a control.

The rearrangement links TRBV30 to TRBJ1-1; D possibly corresponds to TRBD1 (5 bases). Germline V gene data show CDR1 as GTSNPN and CDR2 as SVGIG (reference sequence). V shed 8 bases and J shed 4 bases, with 20 bases lying between them. The CDR3 is made up of 14 amino acids. CDR3 DNA: TGTGCCCTAACTTGGGGGTCCGAGGGCACTGAAGCTTTCTTT. This translates into CALTWGSEGTEAFF.

The chain has TRBV28 and TRBJ1-5; D ambiguous. Germline CDR1 is MDHEN and CDR2 is SYDVKM. The germline V and J ends were trimmed by 2 bases and 5 bases, with 7 bases remaining between them. The CDR3 consists of 13 residues. CDR3 sequence: CASSLLGDQPQHF. Here the CDR3 DNA reads TGTGCCAGCAGTTTACTGGGAGATCAGCCCCAGCATTTT.

The V gene is TRBV6-5, the J gene TRBJ1-1; possible D gene TRBD1, 5 bases. V was cut by 2 bases and J by 2 bases, with 9 bases left in between. In germline, CDR1 is MNHEY, CDR2 SVGAGI. The CDR3 covers 14 residues. CDR3 amino acids: CASSYRGANTEAFF. CDR3 DNA: TGTGCCAGCAGTTACCGCGGGGCTAACACTGAAGCTTTCTTT.

On this clone itself: Because the CDR3 is missing its conserved closing phenylalanine or tryptophan, this is likely a read error. The DNA is omitted, as the CDR3 cannot be located on it reliably, and the CDR3 follows TCRdb's listing. This chain connects TRBV12-3 or TRBV12-4 to TRBJ1-2; the DNA was not compared with TRBD1, the D call given in the table. The CDR3 extends over 12 residues, inclusive of both ends. CDR3 sequence: CASSWTGTGIQI.

This clone appeared a single time. V is TRBV30 and J is TRBJ1-2, with D perhaps TRBD1 (6 bases). CDR3 length: 14 residues. The V end lost 7 bases, the J end lost 3 bases, and 18 bases lay between the germline ends. In germline, CDR1 is GTSNPN, CDR2 SVGIG (reference sequence). DNA of the CDR3: TGTGCCTCCTATTTAGGGGGGGGAGACTATGGCTACACCTTC. Translated: CASYLGGGDYGYTF.

The chain carries TRBV11-3 and TRBJ2-2; D is possibly TRBD1 (6 bases). Germline V gene data show CDR1 as SGHNT and CDR2 as YENEEA. The CDR3 is 15 amino acids. Trimming left V 2 bases short and J 1 base short, with 8 bases between. This CDR3 reads CASSLIQGNTGELFF. The CDR3 nucleotides are TGTGCCAGCAGCTTAATACAGGGGAACACCGGGGAGCTGTTTTTT.

V and J are TRBV20-1 and TRBJ2-3, with 7 bases that match TRBD2. In germline, CDR1 is DFQATT, CDR2 SNEGSKA (reference sequence). V dropped 3 bases and J dropped 10; count of bases not matched to a gene: 4. The CDR3 is 11 amino acids. The CDR3 region has the DNA TGCAGTGCTAGGGCGGGAGTCGCGCAGTATTTT. Translated, it gives CSARAGVAQYF.

The V gene is TRBV12-3 or TRBV12-4, the J gene TRBJ2-3; D not certain. The V and J ends lost 5 bases and 4 bases respectively, with 10 bases between them. This CDR3 comprises 13 residues. The CDR3 coding sequence is TGTGCCAGCAGTACTCGGGCTGCAGATACGCAGTATTTT. Its protein product is CASSTRAADTQYF.

This chain uses TRBV28 with TRBJ1-6; the D gene is possibly TRBD1 (5 bases). Trimming left V 10 bases short and J 7 bases short, with 20 bases between. In germline, CDR1 is MDHEN, CDR2 SYDVKM. This CDR3 has 15 residues. The CDR3 DNA sequence: TGTGCCAATCAGGAGACAGCCGGGAGCAATTCACCCCTCCACTTT. The encoded protein is CANQETAGSNSPLHF.

CDR3 loop: CASSSNPQRSTYNEQFF. CDR3 bases: TGTGCCAGTAGTAGCAACCCCCAGCGGTCAACCTACAATGAGCAGTTCTTC. The chain has TRBV19 and TRBJ2-1, with D possibly being TRBD2 (5 bases). V was pared by 4 bases and J by 2 bases, with 18 bases between. This CDR3 has 17 residues. The germline V gene encodes CDR1 LNHDA and CDR2 SQIVND (reference sequence).

This sequence joins TRBV10-3 and TRBJ1-4; D perhaps matches TRBD1 (5 bases). The ends were cut back, 0 bases at V and 0 bases at J, with 11 bases in the middle. The CDR3 is 17 residues long. Germline-derived CDR1 and CDR2 are ENHRY and SYGVKD. The CDR3 region has the DNA TGTGCCATCAGTGAGTCCGCGGAGGGGCCAACTAATGAAAAACTGTTTTTT. It codes for CAISESAEGPTNEKLFF.

In its sample, this clone was seen a few times. The chain joins TRBV6-4 to TRBJ1-1; tentative D call: TRBD1 (6 bases). This CDR3 contains 15 residues. V was shortened by 5 bases and J by 1 base, with 14 bases between the two germline ends. Looked up from germline, CDR1 is MRHNA and CDR2 is SNTAGT. The DNA for the CDR3 is TGTGCCAGCAGTATTGGGGGGCAGGGGAACACTGAAGCTTTCTTT. Translation: CASSIGGQGNTEAFF.

This clone showed up just a few times. The chain joins TRBV11-3 to TRBJ2-5; possibly TRBD2 for D (6 bases). V was pared by 5 bases and J by 3 bases, with 13 bases between. There are 14 residues in the CDR3. Germline V CDR1 and CDR2: SGHNT, YENEEA. In nucleotides, the CDR3 is TGTGCCAGCAGCCCTCTCGGGGGTGAAGAGACCCAGTACTTC. Encoded protein: CASSPLGGEETQYF.

The rearrangement joins TRBV27 to TRBJ1-5, with a tentative D call TRBD1 (6 bases). CDR1 and CDR2 from the germline V gene are MNHEY and SMNVEV (reference sequence). This CDR3 comprises 15 residues. The V and J ends lost 4 bases and 0 bases respectively, with 10 bases between them. CDR3 coding DNA: TGTGCCAGCAGTTCCTACAGGGATAGCAATCAGCCCCAGCATTTT. Encoded protein: CASSSYRDSNQPQHF.

Here the CDR3 DNA reads TGTGCCAGCAGCCTCTCTAGCGGGAGTAGCTCCTACAATGAGCAGTTCTTC. Its translation: CASSLSSGSSSYNEQFF. The chain has TRBV3-1 (or the pseudogene TRBV3-2) and TRBJ2-1; 10 nucleotides agree with TRBD2. With 4 bases clipped from V and 0 bases from J, the junction kept 6 bases outside the gene matches. The CDR3 is made up of 17 amino acids. CDR1 and CDR2 (germline): LGHDT, YNNKEL (reference sequence).

The chain is built from TRBV2 and TRBJ2-3; 8 bases are shared with TRBD2. The CDR3 is made up of 16 amino acids. The germline CDR1 and CDR2 sequences are SNHLY and FYNNEI. Trimming took 4 bases from V and 2 from J; bases not matched to a gene: 8. CDR3 protein: CASSGSGGSFTDTQYF. CDR3 DNA sequence: TGTGCCAGCAGTGGCAGCGGGGGTTCCTTCACAGATACGCAGTATTTT.

This clone appeared a few times. V usage is TRBV4-1 and J usage is TRBJ1-1; D call uncertain. The CDR3 runs to 14 residues. V was trimmed by 2 bases and J by 10 bases, leaving 17 bases between them. Germline assignment: CDR1 MGHRA and CDR2 YSYEKL. The CDR3 coding sequence is TGCGCCAGCAGCCAAACCGCCCTGAGTCACACAGCTTTCTTT. As protein: CASSQTALSHTAFF.

The CDR3 nucleotides are TGTGCCAGCAGTTTTCCGACAGGGGGTAATTCACCCCTCCACTTT. This encodes CASSFPTGGNSPLHF. The chain employs TRBV28 and TRBJ1-6; 9 bases line up with TRBD1. Trimming removed 3 bases from V and 6 bases from J; junction bases left unmatched: 3. The CDR3 has 15 residues. Germline V gene data show CDR1 as MDHEN and CDR2 as SYDVKM.

This chain uses TRBV6-1 with TRBJ1-4; D call uncertain. Between the trimmed V and J ends, which lost 3 bases and 10 bases, there was a span of 21 bases. Germline V lookup: CDR1 MNHNS, CDR2 SASEGT. The CDR3 runs 16 residues. In nucleotides, the CDR3 is TGTGCCAGCAGTGAGCAGGTTTCGGGGTTGGGTGGAAAACTGTTTTTT. Protein product: CASSEQVSGLGGKLFF.

V usage is TRBV27 and J usage is TRBJ1-6; D gene unclear. This CDR3 comprises 15 residues. Per germline, CDR1 MNHEY and CDR2 SMNVEV (reference sequence). Trimming left V 6 bases short and J 6 bases short, with 15 bases between. CDR3 sequence (DNA): TGTGCCAGCAGCCCGCTTCGAGGGATTAATTCACCCCTCCACTTT. Translated, it gives CASSPLRGINSPLHF.

The chain carries TRBV4-3 and TRBJ2-6; tentative D call: TRBD1 (5 bases). CDR1 and CDR2 from the germline V gene are LGHNA and YSLEER. CDR3 length: 14 residues. V lost 6 bases and J 4 bases, leaving 10 bases between the germline ends. The CDR3 loop is CASRRQTGANVLTF. The DNA for the CDR3 is TGCGCCAGCAGGCGACAGACGGGGGCCAACGTCCTGACTTTC.

The chain uses TRBV12-5 and TRBJ2-5; 14 positions match TRBD2. The CDR3 contains 18 residues. The ends lost 1 base at V and 4 bases at J; junction bases unmatched: 8. The germline V gene has CDR1 LGHNT and CDR2 FRNRAP. In DNA, the CDR3 is TGTGCTAGTGGTTTGGGATTGGGACTAGCGGGAGAATCAGAGACCCAGTACTTC. Translation: CASGLGLGLAGESETQYF.

The chain links TRBV6-5 to TRBJ1-6; 12 bases fit TRBD1. V dropped 6 bases and J dropped 13; count of bases not matched to a gene: 7. Germline loops: CDR1 MNHEY, CDR2 SVGAGI. This CDR3 region has 14 residues. CDR3 coding DNA: TGTGCCAGCAGCAACCCGGGACAGGGGGCTCCCCTCCACTTT. Encoded protein: CASSNPGQGAPLHF.

The V call is TRBV6-5, the J call TRBJ2-7, with 10 bases identical to TRBD1. There are 14 residues in the CDR3. Germline lookup yields CDR1 MNHEY and CDR2 SVGAGI. The ends lost 6 bases at V and 2 bases at J; junction bases unmatched: 4. The CDR3 region is CASRRTGGTYEQYV. The CDR3 DNA sequence: TGTGCCAGCAGGAGGACAGGGGGGACCTACGAGCAGTACGTC.

The chain combines TRBV5-1 with TRBJ1-1; D remains ambiguous. CDR1 SGHRS and CDR2 YFSETQ come from the germline V gene. V shed 2 bases and J shed 4 bases, with 12 bases lying between them. The CDR3 runs 14 residues. The CDR3, as DNA: TGCGCCAGCAGCTTCGCGGATCCAAGCACTGAAGCTTTCTTT. Translated, it gives CASSFADPSTEAFF.

About this clone: Other DNA sequences in the same sample also yield this CDR3. This rearrangement joins TRBV7-2 to TRBJ1-1; 7 bases are a match to TRBD1. There are 14 residues in the CDR3. Germline V gene data show CDR1 as SGHTA and CDR2 as FQGNSA. Unmatched junction bases numbered 4, after V lost 1 base and J lost 5 bases. The CDR3 bases are TGTGCCAGCAGCTTAGAAGGGGGCCGGACTGAAGCTTTCTTT. Protein: CASSLEGGRTEAFF.

This chain connects TRBV13 to TRBJ1-2, with TRBD1 matching over 7 bases. Per germline, CDR1 PRHDT and CDR2 FYEKMQ (reference sequence). The CDR3 is 17 amino acids. V dropped 1 base and J dropped 0; count of bases not matched to a gene: 8. The CDR3 loop is CASSLVGGQLANYGYTF. The CDR3 DNA reads TGTGCCAGCAGCTTAGTAGGGGGACAGTTAGCTAACTATGGCTACACCTTC.

The chain uses TRBV5-4 and TRBJ1-6; maybe TRBD1 (6 bases). The CDR3 runs to 15 residues. Germline lookup yields CDR1 SGHNT and CDR2 YYREEE (reference sequence). The ends were cut back, 5 bases at V and 7 bases at J, with 16 bases in the middle. CDR3 sequence: CASRAGTSGNSPLHF. The CDR3 coding sequence is TGTGCCAGCAGGGCAGGGACAAGCGGGAATTCACCCCTCCACTTT. Looking up the rest from reference TRBV5-4 and TRBJ1-6 gives the full variable domain: ETGVTQSPTHLIKTRGQQVTLRCSSQSGHNTVSWYQQALGQGPQFIFQYYREEENGRGNFPPRFSGLQFPNYSSELNVNALELDDSALYLCASRAGTSGNSPLHFGNGTRLTVT.